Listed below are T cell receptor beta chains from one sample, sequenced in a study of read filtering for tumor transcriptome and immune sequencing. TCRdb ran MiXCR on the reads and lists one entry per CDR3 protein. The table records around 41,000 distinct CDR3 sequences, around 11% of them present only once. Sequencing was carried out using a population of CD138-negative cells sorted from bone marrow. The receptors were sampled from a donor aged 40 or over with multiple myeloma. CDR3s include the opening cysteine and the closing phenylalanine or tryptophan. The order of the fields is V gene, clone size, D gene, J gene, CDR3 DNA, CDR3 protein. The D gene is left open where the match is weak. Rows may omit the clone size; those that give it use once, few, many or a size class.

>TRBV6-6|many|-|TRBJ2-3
TGTGCCAGCAGCCCAGGGATCGGCACAGATACGCAGTATTTT
CASSPGIGTDTQYF
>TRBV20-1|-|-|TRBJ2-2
TGCAGTGCTAGGGGCAGGGACGCCGGGGAGCTGTTTTTT
CSARGRDAGELFF
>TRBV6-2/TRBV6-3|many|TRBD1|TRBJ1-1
TGTGCCAGCAGTTACCGAGCGACAGGGTACGTGGAAGCTTTCTTT
CASSYRATGYVEAFF
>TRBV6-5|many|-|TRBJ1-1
TGTGCCAGCACGTCCCCGGGGGGTTCGGAAGCTTTCTTT
CASTSPGGSEAFF
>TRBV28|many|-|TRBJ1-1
TGTGCCAGCAGTACCTACCGTGAAGCTTTCTTT
CASSTYREAFF
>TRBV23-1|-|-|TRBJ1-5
TGCGCCAGCAGTCACCTGGATAGAGGGGCGTCCCAGCATTTT
CASSHLDRGASQHF
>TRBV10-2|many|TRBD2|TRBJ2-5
TGCGCCACCCAGCCCCCCACTAGCGGGGGAGGAGCCCAGTACTTC
CATQPPTSGGGAQYF
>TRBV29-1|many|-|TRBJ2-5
TGCAGCGTCGTACAAGAGACCCAGTACTTC
CSVVQETQYF
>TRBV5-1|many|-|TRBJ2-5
TGCGCCAGCAGCTTGGAGAGCGGCCAAGAGACCCAGTACTTC
CASSLESGQETQYF
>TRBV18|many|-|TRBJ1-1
TGTGCCAGCTCAGAGCGGCCGGGACAAAACACTGAAGCTTTCTTT
CASSERPGQNTEAFF
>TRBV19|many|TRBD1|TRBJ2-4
TGTGCCAGTAGTATCTCCTTGGACAGGGTTGACATTCAGTACTTC
CASSISLDRVDIQYF
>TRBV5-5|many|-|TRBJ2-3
TGTGCCAGCAGCTTGGTAAACCTTGGGTTCTCAGATACGCAGTATTTT
CASSLVNLGFSDTQYF
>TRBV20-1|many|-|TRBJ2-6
TGCAGTGCTAGGGTGCTCTCTGGGGCCAACGTCCTGACTTTC
CSARVLSGANVLTF
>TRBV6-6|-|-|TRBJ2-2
TGTGCCAGCAGTTACGGGGCAGGGAACACCGGGGAGCTGTTTTTT
CASSYGAGNTGELFF
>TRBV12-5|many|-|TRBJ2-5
TGTGCTAGTGGTACCGAAAAGACCCAGTACTTC
CASGTEKTQYF
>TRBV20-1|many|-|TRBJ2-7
TGCAGTGCTGGGCCCAGGGGATCCTACGAGCAGTACTTC
CSAGPRGSYEQYF
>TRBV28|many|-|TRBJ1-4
TGTGCCAGCAGCCCCAGTTGGGCCTCAACTAATGAAAAACTGTTTTTT
CASSPSWASTNEKLFF
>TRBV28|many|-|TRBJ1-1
TGTGCCAGCACCCCCCCCCCGGGTGGTACTGAAGCTTTCTTT
CASTPPPGGTEAFF
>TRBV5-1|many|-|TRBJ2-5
TGCGCCAGCAGCGTCGGGACACCTCGAGAGACCCAGTACTTC
CASSVGTPRETQYF
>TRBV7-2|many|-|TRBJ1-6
TGTGCCAGCAGCTTAATAGGCTATAATTCACCCCTCCACTTT
CASSLIGYNSPLHF
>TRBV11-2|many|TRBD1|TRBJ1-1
TGTGCCAGCACCAGGACAGGGGGGACCACTGAAGCTTTCTTT
CASTRTGGTTEAFF
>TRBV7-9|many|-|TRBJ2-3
TGTGCCAGCAGCTTAGGCGTAGATACGCAGTATTTT
CASSLGVDTQYF
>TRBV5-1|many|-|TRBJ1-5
TGCGCCAGCAGCTTGGACGGGGGCGGAGGTCAGCCCCAGCATTTT
CASSLDGGGGQPQHF
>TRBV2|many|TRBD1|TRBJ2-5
TGTGCCAGCTCGGGACAGACCCAAGAGACCCAGTACTTC
CASSGQTQETQYF
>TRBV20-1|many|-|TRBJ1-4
TGCAGTGCTAGCGTGCAGGGTAGCGAAAAACTGTTTTTT
CSASVQGSEKLFF
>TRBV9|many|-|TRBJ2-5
TGTGCCAGCAGCGTAGAAGGGGGGCAAGAGACCCAGTACTTC
CASSVEGGQETQYF
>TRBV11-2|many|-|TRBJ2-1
TGTGCCAGCAGCTTCCCCCCGGATGAGCAGTTCTTC
CASSFPPDEQFF
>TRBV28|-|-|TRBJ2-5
TGTGCCAGCAGGACCTGGCGTAATCAAGAGACCCAGTACTTC
CASRTWRNQETQYF
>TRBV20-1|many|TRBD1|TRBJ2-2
TGCAGTGCTAGGAGGACAGGGAACACCGGGGAGCTGTTTTTT
CSARRTGNTGELFF
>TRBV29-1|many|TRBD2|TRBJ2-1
TGCAGCGCCACTAGCGGGGGGGCCCATGAGCAGTTCTTC
CSATSGGAHEQFF
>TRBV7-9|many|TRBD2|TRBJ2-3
TGTGCCAGCAGCTCCTGGACTAGCGGGGAGCATACGCAGTATTTT
CASSSWTSGEHTQYF
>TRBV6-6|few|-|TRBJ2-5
TGTGCCAGCAGTTACCCCGAGAGGGGGGAGACCCAGTACTTC
CASSYPERGETQYF
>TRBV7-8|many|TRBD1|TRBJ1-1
TGTGCCAGCAGCCTGCGGACAGGGTTAAACACTGAAGCTTTCTTT
CASSLRTGLNTEAFF
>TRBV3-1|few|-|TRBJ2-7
TGTGCCAGCAGCTCACTTCTGGGCTACGAGCAGTACTTC
CASSSLLGYEQYF
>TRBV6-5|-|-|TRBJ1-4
TGTGCTAGCAGTTACAATGCGGCGGGCCGGAAGGAAAAACTGTTTTTT
CASSYNAAGRKEKLFF
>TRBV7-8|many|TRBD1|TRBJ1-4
TGTGCCAGCAGCTCCGGGACAGGGGGCGTCAGTGAAAAACTGTTTTTT
CASSSGTGGVSEKLFF
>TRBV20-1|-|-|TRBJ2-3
TGCAGCGCCCCCGCAGCCTCTAGCACAGATACGCAGTCTTTT
CSAPAASSTDTQSF
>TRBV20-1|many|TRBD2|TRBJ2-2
TGCAGTGCTACGGAGCGGGGCCACACCGGGGAGCTGTTTTTT
CSATERGHTGELFF
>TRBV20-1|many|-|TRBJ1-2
TGCAGTGCCCCGGTCGGGGGGCCGGATGGCTACACCTTC
CSAPVGGPDGYTF
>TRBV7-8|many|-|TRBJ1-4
TGTGCCAGCAGCTCCGGCAGGGCGGCTGAAAAACTGTTTTTT
CASSSGRAAEKLFF
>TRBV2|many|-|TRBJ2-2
TGTGCCAGCAGTCCCCCTTCAAACACCGGGGAGCTGTTTTTT
CASSPPSNTGELFF
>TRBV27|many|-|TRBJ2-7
TGTGCCAGCAGAGGGGTAACCTACGAGCAGTACTTC
CASRGVTYEQYF
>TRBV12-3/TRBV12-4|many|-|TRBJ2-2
TGTGCCAGCCGCATCCAACAGGGAGACACCGGGGAGCTGTTTTTT
CASRIQQGDTGELFF
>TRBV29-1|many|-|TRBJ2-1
TGCAGCGTTCCCTGGAGCTCCTACAATGAGCAGTTCTTC
CSVPWSSYNEQFF
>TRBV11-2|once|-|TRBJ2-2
TGTGCCAGCAGCATCCGGGCCAACACCGGGGAGCTGTTTTTT
CASSIRANTGELFF
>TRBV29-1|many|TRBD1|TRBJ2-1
TGCAGCGTTGGGACAGGGCTAAGTACGTTCTTC
CSVGTGLSTFF
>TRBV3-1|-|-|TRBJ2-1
TGTGCCAGCAGCCAATCCGTCAGCTCCTACGATGAGCAGTTCTTT
CASSQSVSSYDEQFF
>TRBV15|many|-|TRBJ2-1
TGTGCCACCAGCAGTCAAACCCTGGGCTTGTCCGGGACAAAGCAGTTCTTC
CATSSQTLGLSGTKQFF
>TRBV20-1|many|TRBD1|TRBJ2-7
TGCAGTGCTAGATGGGCAGGGGGCGAGCAGTACTTC
CSARWAGGEQYF
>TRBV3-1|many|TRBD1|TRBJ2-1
TGTGCCAGCAGCCAACTGGGACAGCAACCCCCCTACAATGAGCAGTTCTTC
CASSQLGQQPPYNEQFF
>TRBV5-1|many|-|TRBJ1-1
TGCGCCAGCAGCCCAAGGGGAACTGAAGCTTTCTTT
CASSPRGTEAFF
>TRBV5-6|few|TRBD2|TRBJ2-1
TGTGCCAGCAGCTTGACTAGCGGGGGGCCCGGGGTATACAATGAGCAGTTCTTC
CASSLTSGGPGVYNEQFF
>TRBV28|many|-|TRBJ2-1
TGTGCCAGCACCTCCCTCGGTGGGGGCTACAATGAGCAGTTCTTC
CASTSLGGGYNEQFF
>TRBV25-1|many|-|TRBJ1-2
TGTGCCAGCAGTGTCTCGATCCTTTCTGGGGGCTACACCTTC
CASSVSILSGGYTF
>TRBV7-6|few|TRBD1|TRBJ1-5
TGTGCCAGCAGCTCGGGACAGGGGTATCAGCCCCAGCATTTT
CASSSGQGYQPQHF
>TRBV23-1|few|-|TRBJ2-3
TGCGCCAGCAGTCAGGGCAGGGGGGGAGATACGCAGTATTTT
CASSQGRGGDTQYF
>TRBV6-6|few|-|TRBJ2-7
TGTGCCAGCAGTTCAATCGACAGTTCCTACGAGCAGTACTTC
CASSSIDSSYEQYF
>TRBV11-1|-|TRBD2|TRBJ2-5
TGTGCCAGCAGCTCCGGGACTAGCGGCGGGGGAGAGACCCAGTACTTC
CASSSGTSGGGETQYF
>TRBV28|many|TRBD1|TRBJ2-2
TGTGCCAGCAGTGCTGACAGGGGGTACACCGGGGAGCTGTTTTTT
CASSADRGYTGELFF